These 13 T cell receptor beta chains were sequenced from one sample in a study of technical replicates of blood from a few donors. The table came from immunoSEQ multiplex PCR; TCRdb's copy has only in-frame clones and leaves some out. The sample comprises approximately 81,000 clones, 70% to 90% of which are singletons, and approximately 4% rests with the top ten. Sequences were obtained from PBMCs. The receptor set was obtained from a human donor in good health. Some clones in this sample may be carry-over from other donors' samples.

The rearrangement joins TRBV7-9 to TRBJ2-2; 11 positions match TRBD2. The CDR3 contains 18 residues. Germline CDR1 and CDR2: SEHNR and FQNEAQ (reference sequence). Unmatched junction bases numbered 13, after V lost 6 bases and J lost 4 bases. The CDR3 here is CASSTGTSGPLGTGELFF. CDR3 DNA sequence: TGTGCCAGCAGTACCGGGACTAGCGGTCCCCTGGGCACCGGGGAGCTGTTTTTT.

This clone showed up just once. The rearrangement joins TRBV15 to TRBJ2-3, with 8 bases lining up with TRBD1. After removal of 0 bases from V and 14 bases from J, the junction contained 4 bases not matched to a gene. This CDR3 is built from 12 residues. Per germline, CDR1 LNHNV and CDR2 YYDKDF (reference sequence). CDR3 in DNA: TGTGCCACCAGCAGAGATGGGGACAGGCCGTATTTT. This translates into CATSRDGDRPYF.

V is TRBV19 and J is TRBJ2-1, with 8 bases lining up with TRBD1. The length of the CDR3 is 16 residues. Germline CDR1 LNHDA, CDR2 SQIVND (reference sequence). Germline trimming cut 7 bases from V and 7 bases from J; bases unmatched to any gene: 15. CDR3 loop: CASNPGPGQGRNEQFF. The DNA for the CDR3 is TGTGCCAGTAACCCCGGACCCGGACAGGGCCGGAATGAGCAGTTCTTC.

This sequence joins TRBV2 and TRBJ1-2; TRBD1 aligns across 8 bases. V shed 6 bases, J shed 6 bases, and the junction held 18 bases outside the gene matches. CDR1 is SNHLY, CDR2 FYNNEI, per germline. CDR3 length: 17 residues. The CDR3 DNA sequence: TGTGCCAGCAGCCCCGCCGGCCAGACTTGGACAGGGCATGGCTACACCTTC. Translation gives CASSPAGQTWTGHGYTF.

Worth noting for this clone: At the DNA level, this CDR3 is encoded by other sequences in the same sample as well. The V and J genes are TRBV30 and TRBJ2-3; D is unresolved. The CDR3 spans 14 residues. Germline values: CDR1 GTSNPN, CDR2 SVGIG (reference sequence). The germline V and J ends were trimmed by 0 bases and 0 bases, with 7 bases remaining between them. CDR3: CAWSVGGSTDTQYF. CDR3 sequence (DNA): TGTGCCTGGAGTGTAGGCGGTAGCACAGATACGCAGTATTTT.

Only one count was recorded for this clone. The genes are TRBV6-1 and TRBJ2-7; possibly TRBD2 for D (5 bases). Trimming took 0 bases from V and 0 from J, leaving 12 bases between them. There are 16 residues in the CDR3. The V gene's germline CDR1 is MNHNS and CDR2 SASEGT. In DNA form, the CDR3 reads TGTGCCAGCAGTGAAGCGGGTCTAGCTGCCTCCTACGAGCAGTACTTC. It translates to CASSEAGLAASYEQYF.

The genes are TRBV19 and TRBJ2-5, with D possibly being TRBD1 (5 bases). The ends were cut back, 5 bases at V and 1 base at J, with 11 bases in the middle. The length of the CDR3 is 14 residues. CDR1 and CDR2 from the germline V gene are LNHDA and SQIVND (reference sequence). CDR3 nucleotide sequence: TGTGCCAGTAGTCCCCAGGGAATCCAAGAGACCCAGTACTTC. Translating it yields CASSPQGIQETQYF.

This chain connects TRBV29-1 to TRBJ2-7; TRBD1 matches 8 bases. Germline values: CDR1 SQVTM, CDR2 ANQGSEA. Trimming took 7 bases from V and 0 from J; bases not matched to a gene: 8. CDR3 length: 14 amino acids. DNA for the CDR3: TGCAGCGCACAAAAGGGACAGGCCTCCTACGAGCAGTACTTC. It encodes CSAQKGQASYEQYF.

V usage is TRBV27 and J usage is TRBJ2-6; TRBD2 might be the D (6 bases). Trimming cost V 8 bases and J 2 bases, with 13 bases left between them. CDR1 MNHEY and CDR2 SMNVEV come from the germline V gene (reference sequence). The CDR3 is 15 amino acids. CDR3 sequence (DNA): TGTGCCAGCGGGGCGGGGATCCCTGGGGCCAACGTCCTGACTTTC. This gives the protein CASGAGIPGANVLTF.

The V gene is TRBV5-4, the J gene TRBJ1-1; D is possibly TRBD1 (6 bases). The germline V and J ends were trimmed by 5 bases and 5 bases, with 13 bases remaining between them. The V gene's germline CDR1 is SGHNT and CDR2 YYREEE (reference sequence). The CDR3 has 13 amino acids. The CDR3 loop reads CASRTTGKTEAFF. The CDR3 DNA follows: TGTGCCAGCAGGACTACAGGGAAGACTGAAGCTTTCTTT.

The V and J genes are TRBV5-6 and TRBJ2-1; D unresolved. There are 17 residues in the CDR3. The V end was cut by 2 bases, the J end by 0 bases, with 15 bases between. Germline CDR1 reads SGHDT; CDR2 reads YYEEEE. CDR3 DNA: TGTGCCAGCAGCTTTCGTCCGTCGCGAAGCTCCTACAATGAGCAGTTCTTC. Protein product: CASSFRPSRSSYNEQFF.

This chain links TRBV20-1 with TRBJ2-7; TRBD1 aligns across 10 bases. The CDR3 covers 11 residues. Germline CDR1 DFQATT, CDR2 SNEGSKA (reference sequence). DNA of the CDR3: TGCAGTGCTAGAGGAGGGACAGGGGCAGTGGTT. As protein: CSARGGTGAVV.

The genes are TRBV19 and TRBJ2-1; possible D gene TRBD1, 5 bases. CDR1 and CDR2 from the germline V gene are LNHDA and SQIVND (reference sequence). The V gene lost 1 base and the J gene lost 9 bases, with 25 bases spanning the gap. This CDR3 contains 18 residues. This chain's CDR3 is CASSIVRVGPGAPSEQFF. The CDR3 region has the DNA TGTGCCAGTAGTATAGTCAGAGTTGGGCCTGGGGCGCCGTCTGAGCAGTTCTTC. Supplemented by reference TRBV19 and TRBJ2-1, the full variable domain reads DGGITQSPKYLFRKEGQNVTLSCEQNLNHDAMYWYRQDPGQGLRLIYYSQIVNDFQKGDIAEGYSVSREKKESFPLTVTSAQKNPTAFYLCASSIVRVGPGAPSEQFFGPGTRLTVL.